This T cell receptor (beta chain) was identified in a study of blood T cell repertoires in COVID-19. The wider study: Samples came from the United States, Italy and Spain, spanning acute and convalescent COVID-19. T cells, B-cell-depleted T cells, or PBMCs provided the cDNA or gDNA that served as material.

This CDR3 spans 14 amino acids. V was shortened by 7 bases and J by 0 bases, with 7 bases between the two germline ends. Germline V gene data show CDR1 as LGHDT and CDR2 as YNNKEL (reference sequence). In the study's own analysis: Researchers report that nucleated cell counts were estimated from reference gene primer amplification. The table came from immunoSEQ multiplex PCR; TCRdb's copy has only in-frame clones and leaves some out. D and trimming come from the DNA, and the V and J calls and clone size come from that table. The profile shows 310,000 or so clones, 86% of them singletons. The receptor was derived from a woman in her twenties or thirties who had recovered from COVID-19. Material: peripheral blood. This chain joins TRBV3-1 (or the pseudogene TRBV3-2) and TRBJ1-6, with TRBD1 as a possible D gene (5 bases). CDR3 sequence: CASMGGSYNSPLHF. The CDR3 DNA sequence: TGTGCCAGCATGGGGGGCTCCTATAATTCACCCCTCCACTTT.